The 9 T cell receptor beta chains below were found in one sample sequenced in a study of post-analysis software for immune sequencing data. Study results and limitations: Compared with controls, patients had more of five TRBV segments, including TRBV5-6, TRBV5-1 and TRBV20-1.

Libraries were made from TCR beta cDNA, and they carried unique molecular identifiers. TCRdb reanalysed the PCR reads using MiXCR and keeps one entry per CDR3 protein. Among 650,000 to 850,000 distinct CDR3 sequences listed, more than 45% were seen once. For these TCRs, the target antigens are not known. Sequenced input: blood. All receptors derive from a girl aged 10-17 years with multiple sclerosis.

With respect to this clonotype: Just one base apart from a much larger clone, this may be a read error. The chain carries TRBV3-1 and TRBJ2-5; 11 bases fit TRBD2. Germline CDR1 is LGHDT and CDR2 is YNNKEL (reference sequence). This CDR3 is 17 amino acids long. The V segment lost 4 bases and the J segment 11 bases; nucleotides outside the gene matches: 18. In DNA, the CDR3 is TGTGCCAGCAGCCGACTGGGGACTAGCGGACCCTTGAGTGAGCAGTACTTC. Translating it yields CASSRLGTSGPLSEQYF.

This rearrangement joins TRBV27 to TRBJ2-7; D gene uncertain. This CDR3 spans 16 amino acids. The V and J ends lost 6 bases and 0 bases respectively, with 18 bases between them. Germline V gene data show CDR1 as MNHEY and CDR2 as SMNVEV (reference sequence). The CDR3 reads CASSPASMMNSYEQYF. Written as DNA, the CDR3 is TGTGCCAGCAGCCCAGCCTCCATGATGAACTCCTACGAGCAGTACTTC.

In this sample, this clonotype turned up many times. This chain links TRBV10-3 with TRBJ2-7, with a possible D match to TRBD1 (5 bases). Germline assignment: CDR1 ENHRY and CDR2 SYGVKD. The CDR3 extends over 14 amino acids. Trimming cost V 4 bases and J 4 bases, with 14 bases left between them. CDR3 in DNA: TGTGCCATCAGTGGGCAGGGAATTGGGTACGAGCAGTACTTC. It encodes CAISGQGIGYEQYF.

The chain uses TRBV30 and TRBJ2-1; 11 bases line up with TRBD2. The CDR3 extends over 15 amino acids. Germline V gives CDR1 GTSNPN, CDR2 SVGIG (reference sequence). With V trimmed by 4 bases and J by 5 bases, 7 bases remained unmatched. CDR3 DNA sequence: TGTGCCTGGAACCCGGGACTAGCGGTTGACAATGAGCAGTTCTTC. This gives the protein CAWNPGLAVDNEQFF.

The genes are TRBV6-5 and TRBJ1-1; no firm D call. Germline-derived CDR1 and CDR2 are MNHEY and SVGAGI. The CDR3 length is 13 residues. V was trimmed by 7 bases and J by 1 base, leaving 10 bases between them. Here the CDR3 DNA reads TGTGCCAGCACTCCCCCGGGGAACACTGAAGCTTTCTTT. Translating gives CASTPPGNTEAFF.

This clonotype has at least ten counts. The rearrangement links TRBV4-2 to TRBJ2-1, with a weak D call TRBD2 (6 bases). The CDR3 is 13 amino acids. The germline gives CDR1 LGHNA, CDR2 YNFKEQ. V was shortened by 3 bases and J by 3 bases, with 6 bases between the two germline ends. CDR3 residues: CASSQGLYNEQFF. DNA of the CDR3: TGTGCCAGCAGCCAGGGACTCTACAATGAGCAGTTCTTC.

V gene TRBV6-6 combines with J gene TRBJ2-1; TRBD2 matches at 8 bases. V trimming: 6 bases; J trimming: 0 bases; junction bases outside the gene matches: 7. This CDR3 comprises 16 residues. Germline CDR1 MNHNY, CDR2 SVGAGI (reference sequence). As DNA, the CDR3 is TGTGCCAGCAGCCCGGCGCTAGCGGGCTCCTACAATGAGCAGTTCTTC. Its translation: CASSPALAGSYNEQFF.

The rearrangement links TRBV20-1 to TRBJ2-1, with D possibly being TRBD2 (6 bases). Germline V gene lookup returns CDR1 DFQATT and CDR2 SNEGSKA (reference sequence). This CDR3 contains 15 residues. The V end was cut by 0 bases, the J end by 2 bases, with 11 bases between. The CDR3 DNA sequence: TGCAGTGCTAGAGATTGGGTAGCGGCCTACAATGAGCAGTTCTTC. It is translated as CSARDWVAAYNEQFF.

The V and J genes are TRBV14 and TRBJ2-1; tentative D call: TRBD2 (6 bases). This CDR3 region has 13 residues. Trimming removed 3 bases at V and 10 bases at J, with 13 bases between. Germline CDR1 is SGHDN and CDR2 is FVKESK. CDR3 loop: CASSHTGVWEQFF. CDR3 nucleotide sequence: TGTGCCAGCAGCCACACGGGAGTATGGGAGCAGTTCTTC.